These 32 T cell receptor beta chains originate from one sample sequenced in a study of blood T cell repertoires in COVID-19. Using immunoSEQ multiplex PCR, the repertoire was profiled, and TCRdb retains in-frame clones only, with some absent. This table holds about 3,800 clones, roughly nine tenths found once. What was sequenced was peripheral blood. The receptors come from a man aged 45-65 years with active COVID-19.

The gene calls are TRBV4-1 and TRBJ1-2, with 10 bases lining up with TRBD1. The V gene end was trimmed by 4 bases and the J gene end by 4 bases; junction bases not matched to a gene: 12. Germline-derived CDR1 and CDR2 are MGHRA and YSYEKL. CDR3 size: 17 residues. Here the CDR3 DNA reads TGCGCCAGCAGCCCATACGCCTCGACAGGGGGCGTCTATGGCTACACCTTC. Translated, it gives CASSPYASTGGVYGYTF.

The rearrangement uses TRBV15 and TRBJ2-3; the D gene is possibly TRBD2 (7 bases). Germline V lookup: CDR1 LNHNV, CDR2 YYDKDF (reference sequence). The ends were cut back, 2 bases at V and 4 bases at J, with 22 bases in the middle. This CDR3 spans 18 amino acids. The CDR3 protein is CATSRHRFLEGGADTQYF. In nucleotides, the CDR3 is TGTGCCACCAGCAGACACAGATTTCTGGAAGGGGGGGCAGATACGCAGTATTTT.

The chain employs TRBV4-1 and TRBJ2-1, with 8 bases identical to TRBD1. Unmatched junction bases numbered 8, after V lost 0 bases and J lost 10 bases. The germline V gene encodes CDR1 MGHRA and CDR2 YSYEKL. The CDR3 is 15 residues long. The CDR3 nucleotides read TGCGCCAGCAGCCAAGAGGCAGGGGGCCTTAGGGAGCAGTTCTTC. Translated: CASSQEAGGLREQFF.

The chain has TRBV2 and TRBJ2-3; D possibly corresponds to TRBD1 (5 bases). CDR1 and CDR2 from the germline V gene are SNHLY and FYNNEI. The CDR3 spans 16 residues. Trimming left V 6 bases short and J 2 bases short, with 18 bases between. The CDR3 DNA follows: TGTGCCAGCAGCAGGGTCCAAATCCACCACACAGATACGCAGTATTTT. Amino acids: CASSRVQIHHTDTQYF.

The chain employs TRBV20-1 and TRBJ1-5; D remains unclear. The CDR3 extends over 13 amino acids. Germline V CDR1 and CDR2: DFQATT, SNEGSKA (reference sequence). The germline V and J ends were trimmed by 3 bases and 3 bases, with 9 bases remaining between them. This chain's CDR3 is CSASWQYNQPQHF. The CDR3, as DNA: TGCAGTGCTAGTTGGCAATACAATCAGCCCCAGCATTTT.

The chain employs TRBV28 and TRBJ2-5, with 11 nucleotides matching TRBD1. The CDR3 runs 15 residues. Germline V lookup: CDR1 MDHEN, CDR2 SYDVKM. Trimming took 3 bases from V and 5 from J; bases not matched to a gene: 5. CDR3 region: CASSFLDRGRETQYF. Written as DNA, the CDR3 is TGTGCCAGCAGTTTTTTGGACAGGGGGCGCGAGACCCAGTACTTC.

The J gene is TRBJ2-1, the V gene TRBV3-1 (or the pseudogene TRBV3-2); 8 bases agree with TRBD2. V shed 0 bases, J shed 3 bases, and the junction held 10 bases outside the gene matches. The CDR3 is 18 residues long. Germline V CDR1 and CDR2: LGHDT, YNNKEL (reference sequence). DNA for the CDR3: TGTGCCAGCAGCCAAGATCTAGGGAGCGGGAGATACTACAATGAGCAGTTCTTC. Its protein product is CASSQDLGSGRYYNEQFF.

With regard to this clone: At one end the junction does not follow the germline gene, possibly because of a read error. V gene TRBV9 combines with J gene TRBJ2-2; D gene unclear. Germline V lookup: CDR1 SGDLS, CDR2 YYNGEE. This CDR3 is 16 amino acids long. CDR3 amino acids: CASSVVLQANPGELFF. CDR3 sequence (DNA): TGTGCCAGCAGCGTAGTCCTTCAGGCGAACCCCGGGGAGCTGTTTTTT.

V gene TRBV25-1 combines with J gene TRBJ1-2, with 9 nucleotides matching TRBD1. CDR1 and CDR2 from the germline V gene are MGHDK and SYGVNS. Trimming removed 4 bases from V and 7 bases from J; junction bases left unmatched: 13. This CDR3 is built from 16 residues. The CDR3 region is CASSAVTGGKSGGYTF. In nucleotides, the CDR3 is TGTGCCAGCAGTGCAGTGACAGGGGGGAAGTCTGGTGGCTACACCTTC.

This chain links TRBV29-1 with TRBJ2-1, with 14 bases that match TRBD2. The CDR3 has 16 residues. Germline CDR1 SQVTM, CDR2 ANQGSEA. The J segment lost 8 bases and the V segment lost 7 bases, leaving 13 bases of the junction unmatched. The CDR3 nucleotides read TGCAGCGGGGGGCCTGAAGGGACTAGCGGGAGCGATGAGCAGTTCTTC. Translated: CSGGPEGTSGSDEQFF.

The chain is built from TRBV5-1 and TRBJ2-3, with 10 bases fitting TRBD2. With 2 bases clipped from V and 4 bases from J, the junction kept 4 bases outside the gene matches. Germline-derived CDR1 and CDR2 are SGHRS and YFSETQ. There are 15 residues in the CDR3. The CDR3 nucleotides are TGCGCCAGCAGCTTTCTAGCGGGAGACTCAGATACGCAGTATTTT. This sequence encodes CASSFLAGDSDTQYF.

The chain has TRBV6-5 and TRBJ2-5, with a possible D match to TRBD2 (6 bases). The CDR3 length is 14 residues. V dropped 5 bases and J dropped 2 bases, with 12 bases sitting between them. CDR1 MNHEY and CDR2 SVGAGI come from the germline V gene. The CDR3 here is CASSKGLEQETQYF. In nucleotides, the CDR3 is TGTGCCAGCAGTAAGGGACTTGAACAAGAGACCCAGTACTTC.

The chain is built from TRBV15 and TRBJ1-5, with D perhaps matching TRBD1 (6 bases). CDR3 length equals 18 residues. Germline CDR1 LNHNV, CDR2 YYDKDF (reference sequence). V was cut by 3 bases and J by 0 bases, with 18 bases left in between. The CDR3 bases are TGTGCCACCAGCAGGGGCAGAAGGACAGACTATAGCAATCAGCCCCAGCATTTT. This encodes CATSRGRRTDYSNQPQHF.

The chain carries TRBV27 and TRBJ1-4, with a possible D match to TRBD1 (6 bases). The V end lost 3 bases, the J end lost 5 bases, and 10 bases lay between the germline ends. From germline, CDR1 is MNHEY and CDR2 SMNVEV (reference sequence). The CDR3 is 14 amino acids. The CDR3 nucleotides are TGTGCCAGCAGTTTTCAGGGGAAGAATGAAAAACTGTTTTTT. Amino acid sequence: CASSFQGKNEKLFF.

The rearrangement joins TRBV10-2 to TRBJ2-1; TRBD2 matches at 13 bases. Germline values: CDR1 WSHSY, CDR2 SAAADI. The CDR3 length is 16 residues. The junction had 10 bases not matched to a gene; V was cut back by 8 bases and J by 6 bases. CDR3 sequence: CASGGTSGDPVNEQFF. The CDR3 bases are TGCGCCAGCGGGGGGACTAGCGGGGACCCGGTCAATGAGCAGTTCTTC.

With respect to this clone: Mismatch with germline at one junction end may stem from a read error. The chain is built from TRBV5-1 and TRBJ2-3; weak D call: TRBD2 (6 bases). There are 14 residues in the CDR3. Germline loops: CDR1 SGHRS, CDR2 YFSETQ. This chain's CDR3 is CASKAAGRPDTQYF. Written as DNA, the CDR3 is TGCGCTAGCAAGGCGGCGGGAAGACCAGATACGCAGTATTTT.

This sequence joins TRBV25-1 and TRBJ2-5, with a weak D call TRBD1 (7 bases). From germline, CDR1 is MGHDK and CDR2 SYGVNS. This CDR3 region has 13 residues. CDR3 sequence (DNA): TGTGCGACCGGGGCAGGGGGGTCGGAGACCCAGTACTTC. Encoded protein: CATGAGGSETQYF.

The V and J genes are TRBV28 and TRBJ2-7; a weak D match, TRBD1 (6 bases). Trimming pared 4 bases from V and 8 bases from J, leaving 27 bases between. The CDR3 has 17 amino acids. Germline V lookup: CDR1 MDHEN, CDR2 SYDVKM. The CDR3 bases are TGTGCCAGCAGTTCGGCAGGTACGGGTGCGCGACAGGTACAGCAGTACTTC. This sequence encodes CASSSAGTGARQVQQYF.

The chain joins TRBV7-8 to TRBJ2-1; 9 bases are a match to TRBD2. Germline CDR1 and CDR2: SGHVS and FQNEAQ. This CDR3 region has 15 residues. Losses at the gene ends were 0 bases for V and 9 bases for J; bases not matched to a gene: 6. The CDR3 reads CASSLALASGTEQFF. The CDR3 DNA reads TGTGCCAGCAGCTTAGCGCTGGCTAGCGGGACTGAGCAGTTCTTC.

The CDR3 region is CASRKGNLNTEAFF. Here the CDR3 DNA reads TGTGCCAGCAGGAAGGGGAATTTGAACACTGAAGCTTTCTTT. The genes are TRBV28 and TRBJ1-1, with D maybe TRBD1 (5 bases). Germline CDR1 and CDR2: MDHEN and SYDVKM. Trimming cost V 6 bases and J 0 bases, with 11 bases left between them. CDR3 length: 14 amino acids.

The chain combines TRBV7-2 with TRBJ2-7, with D maybe TRBD2 (7 bases). Deletions cut 5 bases from V and 0 bases from J, with 14 bases between. The CDR3 is 15 amino acids. Looked up from germline, CDR1 is SGHTA and CDR2 is FQGNSA. CDR3 sequence: CASSTGLADSYEQYF. The CDR3 DNA is TGTGCCAGCAGCACAGGGCTAGCGGACTCCTACGAGCAGTACTTC.

The chain uses TRBV28 and TRBJ2-1; 7 bases map to TRBD2. This CDR3 is 14 amino acids long. Germline lookup yields CDR1 MDHEN and CDR2 SYDVKM. J gave up 0 bases and V 5 bases, and 1 base lay outside the gene matches. CDR3 protein: CASSRTSSYNEQFF. CDR3 coding DNA: TGTGCCAGCAGTAGGACTAGCTCCTACAATGAGCAGTTCTTC.

V and J are TRBV5-1 and TRBJ2-5, with D uncertain. The germline V gene encodes CDR1 SGHRS and CDR2 YFSETQ. The CDR3 is 14 amino acids. Trimming took 2 bases from V and 1 from J, leaving 9 bases between them. The CDR3 DNA is TGCGCCAGCAGCTTCGGTCGAACCCAAGAGACCCAGTACTTC. Translation gives CASSFGRTQETQYF.

A single count supports this clone. This rearrangement joins TRBV28 to TRBJ1-6; TRBD1 agrees at 7 bases. The CDR3 totals 17 residues. Germline V gene sequence: CDR1 MDHEN, CDR2 SYDVKM. With 8 bases clipped from V and 2 bases from J, the junction kept 12 bases outside the gene matches. The CDR3 DNA is TGTGCCAGCCGGTGGTCCCGGACAGGAACCTATAATTCACCCCTCCACTTT. Its translation is CASRWSRTGTYNSPLHF.

The V gene is TRBV3-1 (or the pseudogene TRBV3-2), the J gene TRBJ2-1, with 8 bases lining up with TRBD2. Germline V gives CDR1 LGHDT, CDR2 YNNKEL (reference sequence). The trim removed 0 bases at V and 9 bases at J, leaving 10 bases unmatched. CDR3 length: 16 residues. The CDR3 region has the DNA TGTGCCAGCAGCCAAGAGGGTAGCGGGATCTCTGGTGAGCAGTTCTTC. Residues: CASSQEGSGISGEQFF.

The V gene is TRBV5-5, the J gene TRBJ2-5; 8 bases map to TRBD1. CDR3 length equals 14 residues. Germline V gene data show CDR1 as SGHKS and CDR2 as YYEKEE (reference sequence). V dropped 0 bases and J dropped 5; count of bases not matched to a gene: 3. The CDR3 DNA is TGTGCCAGCAGCTTGGGGACAGGGATGGAGACCCAGTACTTC. As protein: CASSLGTGMETQYF.

The chain employs TRBV2 and TRBJ1-1, with D maybe TRBD1 (6 bases). The length of the CDR3 is 11 residues. The ends were cut back, 5 bases at V and 10 bases at J, with 11 bases in the middle. CDR1 SNHLY and CDR2 FYNNEI come from the germline V gene. The CDR3 here is CASSSDSSAFF. CDR3 DNA: TGTGCCAGCAGTTCGGACAGTTCAGCTTTCTTT. Looking up the rest from reference TRBV2 and TRBJ1-1 gives the full variable domain: EPEVTQTPSHQVTQMGQEVILRCVPISNHLYFYWYRQILGQKVEFLVSFYNNEISEKSEIFDDQFSVERPDGSNFTLKIRSTKLEDSAMYFCASSSDSSAFFGQGTRLTVV.

This clone was seen just once. This chain uses TRBV18 with TRBJ1-1; D is uncertain. The germline gives CDR1 KGHSH, CDR2 LQKENI. The CDR3 consists of 13 residues. The germline V and J ends were trimmed by 2 bases and 4 bases, with 8 bases remaining between them. The CDR3 DNA reads TGTGCCAGCTCACCAGCCCGGGGCACTGAAGCTTTCTTT. Protein: CASSPARGTEAFF.

J is TRBJ2-3 and V is TRBV18; D perhaps matches TRBD1 (6 bases). The CDR3 runs to 12 residues. Germline values: CDR1 KGHSH, CDR2 LQKENI. The germline V and J ends were trimmed by 8 bases and 1 base, with 7 bases remaining between them. The DNA of the CDR3 is TGTGCCAGCAAGGGGGGCACAGATACGCAGTATTTT. Amino acid sequence: CASKGGTDTQYF.

In its sample, this clone was seen once. The V gene is TRBV4-2, the J gene TRBJ2-7, with a possible D match to TRBD2 (6 bases). Germline lookup yields CDR1 LGHNA and CDR2 YNFKEQ. V was cut by 0 bases and J by 3 bases, with 21 bases left in between. The CDR3 extends over 18 amino acids. This CDR3 is CASSQDRSNLGGSYEQYF. The CDR3 DNA sequence: TGTGCCAGCAGCCAAGATAGATCGAATCTTGGGGGGAGCTACGAGCAGTACTTC.

The chain is built from TRBV29-1 and TRBJ1-1; D unclear. V shed 2 bases and J shed 2 bases, with 9 bases lying between them. Germline lookup yields CDR1 SQVTM and CDR2 ANQGSEA. CDR3 length: 13 residues. The CDR3 DNA sequence: TGCAGCGTTGAACTTCAAAGCAACACTGAAGCTTTCTTT. This encodes CSVELQSNTEAFF. Full variable domain (missing parts from reference TRBV29-1 and TRBJ1-1): SAVISQKPSRDICQRGTSLTIQCQVDSQVTMMFWYRQQPGQSLTLIATANQGSEATYESGFVIDKFPISRPNLTFSTLTVSNMSPEDSSIYLCSVELQSNTEAFFGQGTRLTVV.

The chain carries TRBV4-3 and TRBJ2-1; the match to TRBD2 covers 16 bases. CDR1 LGHNA and CDR2 YSLEER come from the germline V gene. J lost 13 bases, V lost 2 bases, and 8 bases had no gene match. The CDR3 is 16 residues long. This CDR3 is CASSQLPGLAGGEQFF. The CDR3 nucleotides read TGCGCCAGCAGCCAACTACCGGGACTAGCGGGAGGGGAACAGTTCTTC.